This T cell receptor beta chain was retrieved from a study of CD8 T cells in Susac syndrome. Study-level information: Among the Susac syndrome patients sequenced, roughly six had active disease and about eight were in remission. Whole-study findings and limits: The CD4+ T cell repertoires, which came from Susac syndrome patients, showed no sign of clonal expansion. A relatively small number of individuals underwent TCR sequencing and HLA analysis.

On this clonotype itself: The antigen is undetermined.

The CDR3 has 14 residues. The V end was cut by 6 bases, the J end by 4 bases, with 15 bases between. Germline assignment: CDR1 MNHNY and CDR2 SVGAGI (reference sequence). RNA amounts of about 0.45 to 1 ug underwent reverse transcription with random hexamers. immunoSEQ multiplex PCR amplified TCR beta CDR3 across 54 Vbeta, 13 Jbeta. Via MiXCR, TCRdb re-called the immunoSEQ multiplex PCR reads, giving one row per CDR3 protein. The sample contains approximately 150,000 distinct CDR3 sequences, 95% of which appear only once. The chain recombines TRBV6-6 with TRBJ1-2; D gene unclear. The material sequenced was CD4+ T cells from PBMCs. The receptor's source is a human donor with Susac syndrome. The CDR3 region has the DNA TGTGCCAGCAGGCCTCCCACAGATACCTATGGCTACACCTTC. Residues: CASRPPTDTYGYTF.